This entry concerns a single T cell receptor beta chain. As to time point: cycle 4 day 1 (C4D1), after less than seven weeks of nivolumab. Every patient was affected by relapse after autologous stem cell transplantation, while exposure to brentuximab vedotin was not uniform. Complete response, partial response or progressive disease constituted the best response categories observed. Unmatched junction bases numbered 14, after V lost 5 bases and J lost 5 bases. Germline V gene data show CDR1 as SGHVS and CDR2 as FQNEAQ. This CDR3 comprises 16 residues. These data belong to a study of PD-1 blockade in classical Hodgkin lymphoma. Across the study: Patients in the cohort were put on intravenous nivolumab, 3 mg/kg every 2 weeks.

TCRdb keeps only in-frame clones here, not all; method: immunoSEQ multiplex PCR. Here the sample spans 80,000 to 95,000 clones, approximately 86% being singletons. The sequence derives from a human donor with classical Hodgkin lymphoma. The rearrangement uses TRBV7-8 and TRBJ2-5; TRBD2 agrees at 7 bases. The sample was peripheral blood mononuclear cells (PBMCs), taken before the fourth cycle of nivolumab. CDR3 amino acids: CASSGLAGVGSETQYF. CDR3 bases: TGTGCCAGCAGCGGTTTGGCGGGAGTAGGCTCGGAGACCCAGTACTTC.